This TCR beta chain was identified in a study of long-term antiretroviral therapy in people with HIV. Overall study: The earliest samples came from an era when ART typically awaited falling CD4 counts.

An immunoSEQ assay, version v3.0, was performed at survey level. Here immunoSEQ multiplex PCR was the method, and the copy in TCRdb shows in-frame clones only, minus some. Among 20,000 to 30,000 clones listed, about 80% were seen once. Overall study results and limits: On ART adherence, viral resistance or therapy changes, no data were available.

The germline V gene has CDR1 MNHNY and CDR2 SVGAGI (reference sequence). Trimming pared 2 bases from V and 6 bases from J, leaving 11 bases between. The CDR3 is 14 amino acids. As concerns this clone: Antigen unknown.

The sequence was collected from a man aged 25 to 40 with HIV. The rearrangement joins TRBV6-6 to TRBJ2-4, with D possibly being TRBD1 or TRBD2 (6 bases each). Sequenced material: unsorted PBMCs, taken 4.4 years after starting antiretroviral therapy. CDR3 sequence (DNA): TGTGCCAGCAGTTACCCCGAGGGGGGAAACATTCAGTACTTC. As protein: CASSYPEGGNIQYF.